This T cell receptor (beta chain) was recovered during a study of response to subunit inactivated influenza vaccine. Study conclusions and caveats: Each seasonal influenza vaccination, the authors suggested, recruits few new T cells.

With respect to this clonotype: Its matching antigen is unknown.

TCRdb recomputed calls from the RT-PCR reads with MiXCR, one row per CDR3 protein. The data hold about 780,000 distinct CDR3 sequences, with about 18% observed a single time. This CDR3 spans 15 amino acids. The ends were cut back, 3 bases at V and 6 bases at J, with 15 bases in the middle. CDR1 and CDR2 (germline): KGHDR, SFDVKD. The origin of this receptor is a man aged 45-60 years who received an inactivated influenza vaccine. The material was PBMCs from blood, obtained 5 days after vaccination. The chain links TRBV24-1 to TRBJ2-3; D might be TRBD2 (5 bases). In nucleotides, the CDR3 is TGTGCCACCAGTGATCGGACTCAGATTCCGGATACGCAGTATTTT. Its translation: CATSDRTQIPDTQYF.